The T cell receptor beta chain under discussion was sequenced for a study of blood T cell repertoires in COVID-19. Study-wide background: The study drew acute and convalescent COVID-19 samples from the United States, Italy and Spain.

Cohort placement rested on clinical history that participants reported themselves. The CDR3 is 19 residues long. J gave up 0 bases and V 6 bases, and 18 bases lay outside the gene matches. Germline CDR1 LGHNA, CDR2 YNFKEQ. Repertoires were generated with immunoSEQ multiplex PCR, while TCRdb's copy carries only in-frame clones and drops some. The table records some 240,000 clones, 75% to 90% of them present only once. The source is a middle-aged woman who had been exposed to COVID-19. This chain joins TRBV4-2 and TRBJ2-3; 7 bases fit TRBD1. Material for sequencing was PBMCs or T cells enriched from blood (not recorded which). CDR3 sequence (DNA): TGTGCCAGCAGTCTAAACTACAGGAGACAGGGATTTAGCACAGATACGCAGTATTTT. Translating it yields CASSLNYRRQGFSTDTQYF.